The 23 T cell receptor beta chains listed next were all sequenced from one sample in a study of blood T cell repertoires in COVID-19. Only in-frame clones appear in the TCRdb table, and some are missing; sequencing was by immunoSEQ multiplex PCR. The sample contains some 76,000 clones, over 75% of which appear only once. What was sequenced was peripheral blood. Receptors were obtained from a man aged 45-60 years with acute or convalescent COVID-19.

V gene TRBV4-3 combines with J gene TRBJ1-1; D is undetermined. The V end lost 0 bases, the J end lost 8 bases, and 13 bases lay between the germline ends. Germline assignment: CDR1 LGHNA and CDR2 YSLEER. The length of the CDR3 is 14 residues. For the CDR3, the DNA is TGCGCCAGCAGCCAAGATTACGAGCGGTCCGAAGCTTTCTTT. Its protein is CASSQDYERSEAFF.

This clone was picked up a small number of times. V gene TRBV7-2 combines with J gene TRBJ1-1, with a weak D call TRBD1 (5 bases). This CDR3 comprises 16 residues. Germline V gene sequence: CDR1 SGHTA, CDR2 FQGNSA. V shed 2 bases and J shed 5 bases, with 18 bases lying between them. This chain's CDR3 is CASSLISGRARTEAFF. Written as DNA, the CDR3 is TGTGCCAGCAGCTTAATTTCAGGCAGGGCGAGGACTGAAGCTTTCTTT.

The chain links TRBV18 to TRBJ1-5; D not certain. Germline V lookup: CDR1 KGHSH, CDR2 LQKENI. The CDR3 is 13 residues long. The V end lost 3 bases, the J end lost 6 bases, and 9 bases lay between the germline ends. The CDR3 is CASSPAGSQPQHF. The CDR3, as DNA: TGTGCCAGCTCACCTGCTGGGAGTCAGCCCCAGCATTTT.

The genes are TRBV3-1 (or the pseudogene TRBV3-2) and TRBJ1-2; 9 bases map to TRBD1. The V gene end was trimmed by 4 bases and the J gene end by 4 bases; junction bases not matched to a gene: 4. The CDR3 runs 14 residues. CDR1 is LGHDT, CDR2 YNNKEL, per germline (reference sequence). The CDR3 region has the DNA TGTGCCAGCAGCCCGACAGGGGGGGTCTATGGCTACACCTTC. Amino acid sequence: CASSPTGGVYGYTF.

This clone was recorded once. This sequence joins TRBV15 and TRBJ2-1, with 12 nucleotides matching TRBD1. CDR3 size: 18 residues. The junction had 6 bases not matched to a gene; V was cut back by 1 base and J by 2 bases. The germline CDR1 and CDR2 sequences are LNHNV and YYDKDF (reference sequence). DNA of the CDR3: TGTGCCACCAGCAGAGGTCCCGGGACAGGGGGCGCCTACAATGAGCAGTTCTTC. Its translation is CATSRGPGTGGAYNEQFF.

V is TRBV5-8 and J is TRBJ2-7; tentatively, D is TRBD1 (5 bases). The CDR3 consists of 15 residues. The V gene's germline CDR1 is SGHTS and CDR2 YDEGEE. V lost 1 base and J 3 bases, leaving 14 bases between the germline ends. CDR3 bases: TGTGCCAGCAGCTTGCCCGGCAGGGATTTCTACGAGCAGTACTTC. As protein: CASSLPGRDFYEQYF.

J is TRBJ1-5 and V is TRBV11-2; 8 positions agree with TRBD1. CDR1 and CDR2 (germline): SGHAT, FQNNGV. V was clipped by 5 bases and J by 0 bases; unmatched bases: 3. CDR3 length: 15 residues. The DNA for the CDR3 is TGTGCCAGCAGCAAGACAGGGGATAGCAATCAGCCCCAGCATTTT. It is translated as CASSKTGDSNQPQHF. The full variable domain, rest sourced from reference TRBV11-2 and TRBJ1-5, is EAGVAQSPRYKIIEKRQSVAFWCNPISGHATLYWYQQILGQGPKLLIQFQNNGVVDDSQLPKDRFSAERLKGVDSTLKIQPAKLEDSAVYLCASSKTGDSNQPQHFGDGTRLSIL.

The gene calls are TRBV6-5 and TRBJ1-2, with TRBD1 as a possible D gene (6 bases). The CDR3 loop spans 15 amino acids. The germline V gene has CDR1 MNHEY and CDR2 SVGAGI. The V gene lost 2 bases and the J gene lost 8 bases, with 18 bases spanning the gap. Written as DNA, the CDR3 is TGTGCCAGCAGTTACGGGGGGGCGCGGGGTAAGGGCTACACCTTC. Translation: CASSYGGARGKGYTF.

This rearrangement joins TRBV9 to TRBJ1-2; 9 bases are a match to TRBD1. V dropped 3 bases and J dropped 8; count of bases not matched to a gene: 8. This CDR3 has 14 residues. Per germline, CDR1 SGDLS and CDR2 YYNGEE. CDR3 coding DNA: TGTGCCAGCAGCGGACATACAGGGGGCGGAGGCTACACCTTC. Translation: CASSGHTGGGGYTF.

The CDR3 spells CASSLDRKETQYF. CDR3 sequence (DNA): TGCGCCAGCAGCTTGGACAGGAAAGAGACCCAGTACTTC. The chain couples TRBV5-1 to TRBJ2-5; TRBD1 is a possible D gene (5 bases). Germline loops: CDR1 SGHRS, CDR2 YFSETQ. With 0 bases removed from V and 3 bases from J, the gap between germline ends came to 6 bases. The CDR3 contains 13 residues.

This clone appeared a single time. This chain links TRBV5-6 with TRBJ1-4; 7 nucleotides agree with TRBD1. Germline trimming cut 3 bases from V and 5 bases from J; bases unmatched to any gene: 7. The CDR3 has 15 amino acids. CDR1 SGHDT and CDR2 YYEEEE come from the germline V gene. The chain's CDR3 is CASSYGQVLNEKLFF. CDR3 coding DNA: TGTGCCAGCAGCTATGGACAGGTTTTGAATGAAAAACTGTTTTTT.

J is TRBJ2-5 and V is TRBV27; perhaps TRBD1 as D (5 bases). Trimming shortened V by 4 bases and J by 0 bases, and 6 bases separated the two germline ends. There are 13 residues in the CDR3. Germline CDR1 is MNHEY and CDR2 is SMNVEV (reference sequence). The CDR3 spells CASSSDNQETQYF. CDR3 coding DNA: TGTGCCAGCAGTTCGGACAACCAAGAGACCCAGTACTTC.

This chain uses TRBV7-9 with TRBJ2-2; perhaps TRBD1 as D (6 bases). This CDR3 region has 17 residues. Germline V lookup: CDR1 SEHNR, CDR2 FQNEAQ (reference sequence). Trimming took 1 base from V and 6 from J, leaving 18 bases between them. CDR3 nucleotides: TGTGCCAGCAGCTTAGATCTTGGGGGCGCGTTCTCCGGGGAGCTGTTTTTT. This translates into CASSLDLGGAFSGELFF.

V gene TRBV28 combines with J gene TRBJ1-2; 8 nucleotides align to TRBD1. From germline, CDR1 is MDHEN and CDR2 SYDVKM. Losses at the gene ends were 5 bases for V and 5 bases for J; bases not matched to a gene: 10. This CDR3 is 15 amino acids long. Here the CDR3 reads CASSPPTGARYGYTF. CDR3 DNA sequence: TGTGCCAGCAGTCCCCCGACAGGGGCGCGATATGGCTACACCTTC.

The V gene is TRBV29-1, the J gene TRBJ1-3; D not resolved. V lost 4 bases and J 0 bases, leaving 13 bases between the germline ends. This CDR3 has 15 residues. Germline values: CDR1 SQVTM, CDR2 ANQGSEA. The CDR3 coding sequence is TGCAGCGTTGTCGGCACAGAACGCTCTGGAAACACCATATATTTT. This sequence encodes CSVVGTERSGNTIYF.

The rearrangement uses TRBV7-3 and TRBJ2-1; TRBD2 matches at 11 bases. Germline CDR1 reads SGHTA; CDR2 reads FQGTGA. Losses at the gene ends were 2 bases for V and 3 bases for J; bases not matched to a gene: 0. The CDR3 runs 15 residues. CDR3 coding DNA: TGTGCCAGCAGCTTACTAGCGGGGGGCTACAATGAGCAGTTCTTC. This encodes CASSLLAGGYNEQFF. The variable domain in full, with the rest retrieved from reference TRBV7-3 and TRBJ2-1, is GAGVSQTPSNKVTEKGKYVELRCDPISGHTALYWYRQSLGQGPEFLIYFQGTGAADDSGLPNDRFFAVRPEGSVSTLKIQRTERGDSAVYLCASSLLAGGYNEQFFGPGTRLTVL.

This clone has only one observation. The CDR3 here is CASSEQTADTETQYF. The CDR3 coding sequence is TGTGCCAGCAGTGAACAAACAGCCGATACGGAGACCCAGTACTTC. The rearrangement links TRBV6-1 to TRBJ2-5; D unclear. The CDR3 has 15 residues. The germline V and J ends were trimmed by 2 bases and 5 bases, with 15 bases remaining between them. CDR1 is MNHNS, CDR2 SASEGT, per germline.

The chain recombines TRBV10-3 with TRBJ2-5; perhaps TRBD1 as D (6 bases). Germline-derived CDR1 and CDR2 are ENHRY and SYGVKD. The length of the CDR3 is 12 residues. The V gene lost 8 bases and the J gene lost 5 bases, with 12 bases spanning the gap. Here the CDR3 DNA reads TGTGCCATCGGGGACATACCCGAGACCCAGTACTTC. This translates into CAIGDIPETQYF.

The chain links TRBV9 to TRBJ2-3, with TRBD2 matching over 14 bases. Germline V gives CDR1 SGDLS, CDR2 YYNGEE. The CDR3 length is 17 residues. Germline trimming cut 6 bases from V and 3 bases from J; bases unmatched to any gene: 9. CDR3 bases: TGTGCCAGCACCAGACTAGCGGGGGGGCCGGGTACAGATACGCAGTATTTT. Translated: CASTRLAGGPGTDTQYF.

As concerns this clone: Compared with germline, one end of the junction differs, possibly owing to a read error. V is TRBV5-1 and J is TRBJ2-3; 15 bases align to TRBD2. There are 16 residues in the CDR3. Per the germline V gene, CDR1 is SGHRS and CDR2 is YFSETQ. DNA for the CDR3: TGCGCCAGCAGTTTGGGACTAGCGGGGGGAATAGATACGCAGTATTTT. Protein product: CASSLGLAGGIDTQYF.

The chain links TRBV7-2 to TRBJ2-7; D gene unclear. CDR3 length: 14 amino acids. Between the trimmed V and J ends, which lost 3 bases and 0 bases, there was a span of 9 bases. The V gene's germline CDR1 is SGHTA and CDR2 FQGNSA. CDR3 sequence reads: CASSFSVSSYEQYF. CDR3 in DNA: TGTGCCAGCAGCTTTAGTGTTAGCTCCTACGAGCAGTACTTC.

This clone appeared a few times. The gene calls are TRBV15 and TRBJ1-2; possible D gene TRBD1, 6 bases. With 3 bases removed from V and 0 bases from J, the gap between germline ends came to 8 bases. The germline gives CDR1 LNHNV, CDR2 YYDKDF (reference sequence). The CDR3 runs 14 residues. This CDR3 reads CATSRDRANYGYTF. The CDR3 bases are TGTGCCACCAGCAGGGACAGAGCTAACTATGGCTACACCTTC. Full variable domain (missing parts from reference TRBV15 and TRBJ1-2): DAMVIQNPRYQVTQFGKPVTLSCSQTLNHNVMYWYQQKSSQAPKLLFHYYDKDFNNEADTPDNFQSRRPNTSFCFLDIRSPGLGDTAMYLCATSRDRANYGYTFGSGTRLTVV.

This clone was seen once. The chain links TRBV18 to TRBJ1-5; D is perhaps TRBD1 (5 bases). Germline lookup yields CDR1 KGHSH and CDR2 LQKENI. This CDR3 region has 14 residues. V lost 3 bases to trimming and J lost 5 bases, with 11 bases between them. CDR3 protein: CASSPIDRDQPQHF. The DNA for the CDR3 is TGTGCCAGCTCACCGATCGACAGAGATCAGCCCCAGCATTTT.